Described below is a single T cell receptor (beta chain) sequence and its context. Its specificity is not known. The data are from a study of Ad26.COV2.S vaccination and SARS-CoV-2 variants. Whole-study context: The Ad26.COV2.S arm of the COV1001 trial was where the donor was placed. Dosing was one shot or two shots 56 days apart. Whole-study findings and limits: Participants in the vaccine arm had higher spike-specific TCR breadth; placebo recipients had lower.

In germline, CDR1 is LGHNA, CDR2 YSLEER. V lost 0 bases, J lost 7 bases, and 12 bases lay in between. This CDR3 has 15 amino acids. Sequenced by immunoSEQ multiplex PCR; TCRdb stores in-frame clones only, minus some. The table lists hundreds of thousands of clones, around 90% of them singletons. The treatment is: roughly 20 received Ad26.COV2.S at low or high dose, single or two shots; several received placebo; per-sample allocation not given. The samples were gathered on day 63 after the first injection of vaccine or placebo. The TCR comes from a person between 18 and 65 years old who received the Ad26.COV2.S COVID-19 vaccine or a placebo. The V gene is TRBV4-3, the J gene TRBJ2-2; tentatively, D is TRBD2 (5 bases). The sample here was peripheral blood, taken in a trial of Ad26.COV2.S vaccine versus placebo. Here the CDR3 DNA reads TGCGCCAGCAGCCAAGAAGGCGGGTTTGGCGGGGAGCTGTTTTTT. Translating it yields CASSQEGGFGGELFF.